These 5 T cell receptor beta chains were sequenced from one sample in a study of OX40 agonist ivuxolimab in advanced cancers. Library creation used the immunoSEQ multiplex PCR assay. Held by TCRdb, this immuneACCESS table contains in-frame sequences only and omits some clones. Under half of the omission traces to an unresolved V gene where checked; the cause of the rest is unknown. Across this sample there are approximately 77,000 clones, with about 85% seen only once. 1.5% to 2% of the sample rests with the top ten. The source was CD4+ or CD8+ T cells sorted from blood, collected in a trial of the OX40 agonist ivuxolimab. The receptors come from an adult with an advanced solid tumor such as melanoma, head and neck, liver or kidney cancer.

The chain is built from TRBV10-2 and TRBJ2-3; 8 nucleotides align to TRBD2. The V gene's germline CDR1 is WSHSY and CDR2 SAAADI. There are 14 residues in the CDR3. V lost 6 bases, J lost 5 bases, and 7 bases stayed unmatched. As DNA, the CDR3 is TGCGCCAGCAGGGTGGCGGGAGGCTTAGATACGCAGTATTTT. Amino acids: CASRVAGGLDTQYF.

This clone was counted a single time. The chain is built from TRBV19 and TRBJ2-5; 10 bases fit TRBD2. Trimming took 5 bases from V and 3 from J; bases not matched to a gene: 3. The CDR3 totals 14 residues. Germline CDR1 reads LNHDA; CDR2 reads SQIVND (reference sequence). Here the CDR3 reads CASSSLAGEETQYF. CDR3 sequence (DNA): TGTGCCAGTAGTTCCCTAGCGGGAGAAGAGACCCAGTACTTC.

The V and J genes are TRBV11-2 and TRBJ1-1; unclear D gene. The CDR3 sequence is 13 residues long. Germline V gene lookup returns CDR1 SGHAT and CDR2 FQNNGV. Trimming removed 3 bases at V and 0 bases at J, with 5 bases between. The CDR3 loop is CASSLALNTEAFF. CDR3 in DNA: TGTGCCAGCAGCTTGGCCCTGAACACTGAAGCTTTCTTT.

The rearrangement uses TRBV5-6 and TRBJ1-6, with D uncertain. V dropped 6 bases and J dropped 8 bases, with 9 bases sitting between them. Germline-derived CDR1 and CDR2 are SGHDT and YYEEEE. The CDR3 is 12 residues long. CDR3 sequence reads: CASKGFDSPLHF. The CDR3 region has the DNA TGTGCCAGCAAAGGTTTTGATTCACCCCTCCACTTT.

In this sample, this clone turned up a few times. The chain links TRBV10-3 to TRBJ1-1; D is possibly TRBD1 (5 bases). The germline V gene encodes CDR1 ENHRY and CDR2 SYGVKD. The CDR3 consists of 15 residues. Deletions cut 0 bases from V and 0 bases from J, with 8 bases between. CDR3 nucleotide sequence: TGTGCCATCAGTGAGTCGGCAGGGCTGAACACTGAAGCTTTCTTT. It specifies CAISESAGLNTEAFF.